Listed here is a single T cell receptor beta chain. Its antigen is unknown. These data originate in a study of T cell repertoires in cytomegalovirus infection. Across the whole study: Public TCR beta signatures provided an indication of both CMV infection and a matching HLA type. Findings and caveats of the study: Identification of carriers of CMV plus the relevant HLA was performed using cumulative public TCR beta family frequency.

MiXCR, applied by TCRdb to the reads, yields one record per CDR3 protein. The repertoire holds fewer than 1,000,000 distinct CDR3 sequences, with around 30% as singletons. The sample in question was cultured CD8+ T cells from PBMCs, obtained from culture after CMV antigen stimulation. The clonotype comes from a human donor in good health (CMV status not recorded). Some clones in this sample may be carry-over from other donors' samples.

CDR3 region: CASSPGTVNSNQPQHF. In DNA, the CDR3 is TGTGCCAGCTCACCCGGGACAGTGAATAGCAATCAGCCCCAGCATTTT. The chain employs TRBV18 and TRBJ1-5; 7 positions match TRBD1. Germline CDR1 KGHSH, CDR2 LQKENI. This CDR3 has 16 amino acids. V trimming: 3 bases; J trimming: 0 bases; junction bases outside the gene matches: 5.